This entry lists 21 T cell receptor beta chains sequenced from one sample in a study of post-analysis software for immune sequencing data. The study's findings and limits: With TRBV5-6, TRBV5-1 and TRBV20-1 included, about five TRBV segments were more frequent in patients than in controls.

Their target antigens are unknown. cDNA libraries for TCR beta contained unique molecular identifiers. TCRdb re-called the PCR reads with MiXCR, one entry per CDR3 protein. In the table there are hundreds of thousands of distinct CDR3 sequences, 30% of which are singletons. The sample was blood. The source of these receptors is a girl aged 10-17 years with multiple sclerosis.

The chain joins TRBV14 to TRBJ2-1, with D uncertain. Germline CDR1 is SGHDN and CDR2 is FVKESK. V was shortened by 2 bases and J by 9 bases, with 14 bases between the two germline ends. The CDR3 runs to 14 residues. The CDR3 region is CASSQRQMNGEQFF. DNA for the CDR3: TGTGCCAGCAGCCAAAGGCAGATGAATGGTGAGCAGTTCTTC.

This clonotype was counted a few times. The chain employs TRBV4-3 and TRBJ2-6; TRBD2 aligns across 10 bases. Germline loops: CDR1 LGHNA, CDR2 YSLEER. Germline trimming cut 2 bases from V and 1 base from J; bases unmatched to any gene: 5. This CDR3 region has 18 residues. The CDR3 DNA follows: TGCGCCAGCAGCCAAAAGAGCGGGAGGGTTTCTGGGGCCAACGTCCTGACTTTC. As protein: CASSQKSGRVSGANVLTF.

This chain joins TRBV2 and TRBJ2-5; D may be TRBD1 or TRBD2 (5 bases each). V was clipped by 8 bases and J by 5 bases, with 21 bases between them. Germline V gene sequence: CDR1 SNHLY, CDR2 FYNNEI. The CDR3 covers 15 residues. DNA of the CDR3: TGTGCCAGCTCCCGAGCTGGGGGATTGAGCGAGACCCAGTACTTC. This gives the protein CASSRAGGLSETQYF. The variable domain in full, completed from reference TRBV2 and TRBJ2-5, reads EPEVTQTPSHQVTQMGQEVILRCVPISNHLYFYWYRQILGQKVEFLVSFYNNEISEKSEIFDDQFSVERPDGSNFTLKIRSTKLEDSAMYFCASSRAGGLSETQYFGPGTRLLVL.

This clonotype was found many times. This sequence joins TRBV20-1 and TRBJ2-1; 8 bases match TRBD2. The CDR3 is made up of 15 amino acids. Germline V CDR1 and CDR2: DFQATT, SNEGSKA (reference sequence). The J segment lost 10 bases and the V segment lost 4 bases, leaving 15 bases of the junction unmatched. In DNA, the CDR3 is TGCAGTGCTATCTCTACCGGGACTAGTGTCCGAGAGCAGTTCTTC. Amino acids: CSAISTGTSVREQFF.

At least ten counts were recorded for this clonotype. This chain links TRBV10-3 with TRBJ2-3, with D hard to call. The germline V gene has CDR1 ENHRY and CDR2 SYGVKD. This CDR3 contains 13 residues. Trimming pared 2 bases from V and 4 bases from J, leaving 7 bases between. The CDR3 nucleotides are TGTGCCATCAGTGAGGAGAACGCAGATACGCAGTATTTT. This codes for CAISEENADTQYF.

The CDR3 bases are TGTGCCAGCAGCTTCCGGGGGGGCGGCTCTGGGGCCAACGTCCTGACTTTC. Its protein is CASSFRGGGSGANVLTF. The V gene is TRBV11-2, the J gene TRBJ2-6; 8 bases map to TRBD2. V gave up 3 bases and J gave up 0 bases; unmatched junction bases: 4. CDR3 length equals 17 residues. The V gene's germline CDR1 is SGHAT and CDR2 FQNNGV. The full variable domain, with the rest looked up from reference TRBV11-2 and TRBJ2-6, is EAGVAQSPRYKIIEKRQSVAFWCNPISGHATLYWYQQILGQGPKLLIQFQNNGVVDDSQLPKDRFSAERLKGVDSTLKIQPAKLEDSAVYLCASSFRGGGSGANVLTFGAGSRLTVL.

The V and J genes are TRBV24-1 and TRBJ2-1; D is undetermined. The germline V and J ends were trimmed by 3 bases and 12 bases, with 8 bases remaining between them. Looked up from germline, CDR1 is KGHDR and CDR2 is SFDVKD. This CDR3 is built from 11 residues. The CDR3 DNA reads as TGTGCCACCAGTGATATCTCGGGGCAGTTCTTC. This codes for CATSDISGQFF.

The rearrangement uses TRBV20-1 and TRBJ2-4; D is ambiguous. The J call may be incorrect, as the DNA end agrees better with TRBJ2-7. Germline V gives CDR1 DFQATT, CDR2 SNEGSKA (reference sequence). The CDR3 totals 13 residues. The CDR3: CSATSRTPYEQYF. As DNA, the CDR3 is TGCAGTGCTACAAGCCGGACGCCCTACGAGCAGTACTTC.

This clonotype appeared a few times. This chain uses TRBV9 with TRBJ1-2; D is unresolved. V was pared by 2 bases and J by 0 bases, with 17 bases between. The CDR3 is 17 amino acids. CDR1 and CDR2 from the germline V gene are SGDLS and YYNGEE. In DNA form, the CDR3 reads TGTGCCAGCAGCGTTGAGGACGGACCTCGGGCTAACTATGGCTACACCTTC. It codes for CASSVEDGPRANYGYTF.

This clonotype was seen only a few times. CDR3 region: CSTLGVGEQFF. The CDR3 DNA sequence: TGCAGCACCCTGGGGGTCGGTGAGCAGTTCTTC. The chain employs TRBV29-1 and TRBJ2-1, with D perhaps assigned TRBD1 or TRBD2 (5 bases each). The germline V gene encodes CDR1 SQVTM and CDR2 ANQGSEA. V was cut by 8 bases and J by 9 bases, with 14 bases left in between. The CDR3 consists of 11 residues.

The chain's CDR3 is CASRPSGRGYEQYF. In DNA, the CDR3 is TGTGCCAGCAGACCAAGCGGGAGGGGCTACGAGCAGTACTTC. The rearrangement links TRBV12-3 or TRBV12-4 to TRBJ2-7; 10 nucleotides match TRBD2. The V segment lost 6 bases and the J segment 3 bases; nucleotides outside the gene matches: 5. The CDR3 contains 14 residues.

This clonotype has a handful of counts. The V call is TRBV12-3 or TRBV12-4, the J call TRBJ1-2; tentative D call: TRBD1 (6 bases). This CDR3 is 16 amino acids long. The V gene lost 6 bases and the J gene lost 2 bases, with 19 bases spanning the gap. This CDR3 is CASRRPGVRGNYGYTF. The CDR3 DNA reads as TGTGCCAGCAGGCGTCCCGGGGTGAGGGGGAACTATGGCTACACCTTC.

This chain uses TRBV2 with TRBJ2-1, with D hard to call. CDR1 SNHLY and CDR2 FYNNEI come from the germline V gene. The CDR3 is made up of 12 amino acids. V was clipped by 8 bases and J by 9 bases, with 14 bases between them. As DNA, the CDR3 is TGTGCCAGCTCCCGAGACGGTATTGAGCAGTTCTTC. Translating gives CASSRDGIEQFF.

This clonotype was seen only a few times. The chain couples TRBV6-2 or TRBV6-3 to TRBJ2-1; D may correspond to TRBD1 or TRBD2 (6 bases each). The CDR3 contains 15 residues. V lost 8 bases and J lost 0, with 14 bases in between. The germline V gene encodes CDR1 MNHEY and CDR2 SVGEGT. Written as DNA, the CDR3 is TGTGCCAGCGAAGGGGGGATAAGCTCCTACAATGAGCAGTTCTTC. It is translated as CASEGGISSYNEQFF.

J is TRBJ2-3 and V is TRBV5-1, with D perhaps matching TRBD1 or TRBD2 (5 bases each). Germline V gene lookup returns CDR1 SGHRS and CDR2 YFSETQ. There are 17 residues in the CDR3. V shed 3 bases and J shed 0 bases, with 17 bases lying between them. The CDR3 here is CASSYHGTKGSTDTQYF. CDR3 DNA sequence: TGCGCCAGCAGCTACCATGGGACCAAGGGGAGCACAGATACGCAGTATTTT.

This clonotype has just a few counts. The CDR3 loop is CASSSISADEQYF. CDR3 nucleotide sequence: TGTGCCAGCAGCTCGATTTCGGCGGACGAGCAGTACTTC. The chain combines TRBV7-2 with TRBJ2-7; D is uncertain. Germline CDR1 is SGHTA and CDR2 is FQGNSA. The CDR3 is made up of 13 amino acids. The V and J ends lost 4 bases and 5 bases respectively, with 12 bases between them.

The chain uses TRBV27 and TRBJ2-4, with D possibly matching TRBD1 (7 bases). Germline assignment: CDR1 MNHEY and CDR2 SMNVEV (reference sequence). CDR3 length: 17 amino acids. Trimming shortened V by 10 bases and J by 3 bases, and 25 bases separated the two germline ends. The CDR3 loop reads CATGRWLEGGRKNIQYF. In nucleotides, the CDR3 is TGTGCCACCGGGAGATGGCTTGAAGGGGGCCGCAAAAACATTCAGTACTTC.

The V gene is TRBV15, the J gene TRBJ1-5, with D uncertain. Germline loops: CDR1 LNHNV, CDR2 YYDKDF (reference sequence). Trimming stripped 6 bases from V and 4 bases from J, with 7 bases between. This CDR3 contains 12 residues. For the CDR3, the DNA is TGTGCCACCAGTAGTGGAAATCAGCCCCAGCATTTT. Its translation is CATSSGNQPQHF.

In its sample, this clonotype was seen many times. The CDR3 nucleotides are TGCGCCAGCAGCGGTGAACGGGGGGCAGGTTCCTACGAGCAGTACTTC. Amino acid sequence: CASSGERGAGSYEQYF. This chain connects TRBV5-1 to TRBJ2-7; a weak D match, TRBD2 (7 bases). The germline V and J ends were trimmed by 4 bases and 1 base, with 18 bases remaining between them. CDR3 length: 16 amino acids. Germline V gives CDR1 SGHRS, CDR2 YFSETQ.

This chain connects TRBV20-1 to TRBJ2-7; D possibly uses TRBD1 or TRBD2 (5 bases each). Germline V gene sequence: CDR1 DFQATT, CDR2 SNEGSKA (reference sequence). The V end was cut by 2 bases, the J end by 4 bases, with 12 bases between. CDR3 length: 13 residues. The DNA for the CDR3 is TGCAGTGCTAGATTCGGGACCCTATACGAGCAGTACTTC. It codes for CSARFGTLYEQYF.

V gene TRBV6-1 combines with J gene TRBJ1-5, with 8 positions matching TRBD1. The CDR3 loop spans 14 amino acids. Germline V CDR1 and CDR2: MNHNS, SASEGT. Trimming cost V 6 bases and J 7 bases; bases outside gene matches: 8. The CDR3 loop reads CASRGQGRGQPQHF. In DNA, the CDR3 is TGTGCCAGCAGAGGACAGGGCCGGGGCCAGCCCCAGCATTTT.